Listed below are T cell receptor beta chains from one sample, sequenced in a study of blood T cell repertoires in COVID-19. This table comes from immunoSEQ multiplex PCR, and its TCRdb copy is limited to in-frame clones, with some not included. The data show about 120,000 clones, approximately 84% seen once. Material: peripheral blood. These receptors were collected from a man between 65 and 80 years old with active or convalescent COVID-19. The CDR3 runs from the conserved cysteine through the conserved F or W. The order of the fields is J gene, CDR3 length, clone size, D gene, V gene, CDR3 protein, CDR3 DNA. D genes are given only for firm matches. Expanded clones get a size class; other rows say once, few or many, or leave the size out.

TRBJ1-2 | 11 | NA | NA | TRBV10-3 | CAISGVDGYTF | TGTGCCATCAGCGGTGTCGATGGCTACACCTTC
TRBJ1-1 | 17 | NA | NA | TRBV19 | CASSIGHRDTVNTEAFF | TGTGCCAGTAGTATTGGGCACCGGGACACGGTGAACACTGAAGCTTTCTTT
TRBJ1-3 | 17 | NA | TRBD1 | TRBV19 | CASSRQGAGTTGNTIYF | TGTGCCAGTAGCCGACAGGGGGCAGGGACCACTGGAAACACCATATATTTT
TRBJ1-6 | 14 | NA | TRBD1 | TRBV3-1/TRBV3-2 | CASRQGTGNSPLHF | TGTGCCAGCAGACAGGGGACAGGGAATTCACCCCTCCACTTT
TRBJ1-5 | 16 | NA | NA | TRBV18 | CASSPQGVRNNQPQHF | TGTGCCAGCTCACCACAGGGGGTTAGGAACAATCAGCCCCAGCATTTT
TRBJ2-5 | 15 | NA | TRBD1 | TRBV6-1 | CASSELGQGGETQYF | TGTGCCAGCAGTGAATTGGGACAGGGAGGAGAGACCCAGTACTTC
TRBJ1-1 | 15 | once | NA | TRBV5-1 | CASRSRPKMNTEAFF | TGCGCCAGCAGGAGCCGTCCGAAAATGAACACTGAAGCTTTCTTT
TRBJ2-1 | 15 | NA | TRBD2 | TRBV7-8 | CASSAGLGDYNEQFF | TGTGCCAGCAGCGCGGGACTAGGGGACTACAATGAGCAGTTCTTC
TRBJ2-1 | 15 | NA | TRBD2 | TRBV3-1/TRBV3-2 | CASSQDIGRGGEQFF | TGTGCCAGCAGCCAAGACATCGGGAGGGGAGGTGAGCAGTTCTTC
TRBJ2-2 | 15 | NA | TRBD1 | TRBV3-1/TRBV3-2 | CASSLGQGLGGELFF | TGTGCCAGCAGCCTTGGACAGGGCCTTGGCGGGGAGCTGTTTTTT
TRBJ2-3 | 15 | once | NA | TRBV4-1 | CASSQAPRSEDTQYF | TGCGCCAGCAGCCAAGCCCCCAGGTCGGAAGATACGCAGTATTTT
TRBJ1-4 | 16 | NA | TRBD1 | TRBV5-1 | CASSLGQSGGNEKLFF | TGCGCCAGCAGCTTGGGACAGTCAGGGGGTAATGAAAAACTGTTTTTT
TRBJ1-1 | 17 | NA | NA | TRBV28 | CASSLSPGAGGNTEAFF | TGTGCCAGCAGTTTATCTCCAGGGGCGGGGGGGAACACTGAAGCTTTCTTT
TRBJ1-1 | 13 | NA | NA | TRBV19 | CASSGGSGTEAFF | TGTGCCAGTAGTGGGGGGAGCGGTACTGAAGCTTTCTTT
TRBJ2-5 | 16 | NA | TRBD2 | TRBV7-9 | CASSFRESRGRETQYF | TGTGCCAGCAGCTTCCGCGAGTCGCGCGGGAGAGAGACCCAGTACTTC
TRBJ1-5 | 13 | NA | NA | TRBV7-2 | CASSVQENQPQHF | TGTGCCAGCAGCGTACAGGAAAATCAGCCCCAGCATTTT
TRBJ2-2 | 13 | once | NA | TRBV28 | CASIRGNTGELFF | TGTGCCAGCATCAGGGGGAACACCGGGGAGCTGTTTTTT
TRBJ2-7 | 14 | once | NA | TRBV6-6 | CASTSLTGNYEQYF | TGTGCCAGCACCTCCCTAACCGGTAACTACGAGCAGTACTTC
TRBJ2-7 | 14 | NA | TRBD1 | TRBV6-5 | CAAYNRGYAYEQYF | TGTGCCGCCTACAACAGGGGTTACGCCTACGAGCAGTACTTC
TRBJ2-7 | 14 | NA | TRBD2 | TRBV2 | CASSRTSLAYEQYF | TGTGCCAGCAGTCGGACTAGTCTCGCCTACGAGCAGTACTTC
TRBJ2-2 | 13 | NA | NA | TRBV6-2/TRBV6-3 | CASSYSRAGELFF | TGTGCCAGCAGTTACTCACGAGCCGGGGAGCTGTTTTTT
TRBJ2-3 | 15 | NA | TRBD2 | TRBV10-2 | CASKGLEENTDTQYF | TGCGCCAGCAAGGGACTAGAGGAGAACACAGATACGCAGTATTTT
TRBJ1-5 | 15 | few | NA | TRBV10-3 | CAISTGVYSNQPQHF | TGTGCCATCAGTACGGGGGTGTATAGCAATCAGCCCCAGCATTTT
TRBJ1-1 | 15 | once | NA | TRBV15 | CATSRDGGKNTEAFF | TGTGCCACCAGCAGAGATGGAGGGAAGAACACTGAAGCTTTCTTT
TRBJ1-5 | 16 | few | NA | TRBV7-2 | CASSGHGGAGNQPQHF | TGTGCCAGCAGCGGACATGGGGGGGCTGGCAATCAGCCCCAGCATTTT
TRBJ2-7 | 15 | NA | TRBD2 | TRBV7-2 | CASSLIAGGGYEQYF | TGTGCCAGCAGCCTCATAGCGGGAGGGGGCTACGAGCAGTACTTC
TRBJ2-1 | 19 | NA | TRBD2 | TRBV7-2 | CASSLARSGGESSYNEQFF | TGTGCCAGCAGCTTAGCGCGTAGCGGGGGGGAAAGCTCCTACAATGAGCAGTTCTTC
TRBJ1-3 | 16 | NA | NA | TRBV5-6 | CASSLRRLKQRNTIYF | TGTGCCAGCAGCTTGAGGAGGCTGAAACAACGAAACACCATATATTTT
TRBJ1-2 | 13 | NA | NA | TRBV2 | CASSEVSDNGYTF | TGTGCCAGCAGTGAAGTGTCAGATAATGGCTACACCTTC
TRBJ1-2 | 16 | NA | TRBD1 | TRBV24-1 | CATSDSEGQGAGGYTF | TGTGCCACCAGTGACTCCGAGGGACAGGGGGCAGGAGGCTACACCTTC
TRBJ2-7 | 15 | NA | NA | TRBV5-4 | CASSFPGESSYEQYF | TGTGCCAGCAGCTTTCCTGGGGAGAGCTCCTACGAGCAGTACTTC
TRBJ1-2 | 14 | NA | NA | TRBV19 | CASSTVGANYGYTF | TGTGCCAGTAGTACGGTAGGAGCTAACTATGGCTACACCTTC
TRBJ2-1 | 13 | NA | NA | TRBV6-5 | CASSYSFSNEQFF | TGTGCCAGCAGTTACTCTTTCAGCAATGAGCAGTTCTTC
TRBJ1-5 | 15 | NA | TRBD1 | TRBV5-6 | CASNLAWDRNQPQHF | TGTGCCAGCAACCTTGCCTGGGACAGGAATCAGCCCCAGCATTTT
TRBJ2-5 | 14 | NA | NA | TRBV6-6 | CASSYGGGGETQYF | TGTGCCAGCAGTTACGGAGGGGGCGGAGAGACCCAGTACTTC
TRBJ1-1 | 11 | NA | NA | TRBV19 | CASTENTEAFF | TGTGCCAGCACAGAGAACACTGAAGCTTTCTTT
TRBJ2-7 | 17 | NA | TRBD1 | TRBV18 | CASSPYFRGDSSYEQYF | TGTGCCAGCTCACCTTACTTTCGAGGGGACAGCTCCTACGAGCAGTACTTC
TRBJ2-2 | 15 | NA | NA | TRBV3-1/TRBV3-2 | CASDRSGVNTGELFF | TGTGCCAGCGATAGGAGCGGAGTAAACACCGGGGAGCTGTTTTTT
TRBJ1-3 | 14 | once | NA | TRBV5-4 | CASSLDSGGNTIYF | TGTGCCAGCAGCTTGGACTCGGGGGGAAACACCATATATTTT
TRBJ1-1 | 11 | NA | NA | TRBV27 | CASRRDTEAFF | TGTGCCAGCAGGAGAGACACTGAAGCTTTCTTT
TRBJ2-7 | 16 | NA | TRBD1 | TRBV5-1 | CASSLTYRDRANEQYF | TGCGCCAGCAGCTTGACCTATCGGGACAGGGCCAACGAGCAGTACTTC
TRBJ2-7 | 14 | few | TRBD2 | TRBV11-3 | CASSSGLSYYEQYF | TGTGCCAGCAGCTCGGGACTATCCTACTACGAGCAGTACTTC
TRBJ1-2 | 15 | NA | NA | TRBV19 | CASSIGAGRDYGYTF | TGTGCCAGTAGTATAGGAGCGGGCAGGGACTATGGCTACACCTTC